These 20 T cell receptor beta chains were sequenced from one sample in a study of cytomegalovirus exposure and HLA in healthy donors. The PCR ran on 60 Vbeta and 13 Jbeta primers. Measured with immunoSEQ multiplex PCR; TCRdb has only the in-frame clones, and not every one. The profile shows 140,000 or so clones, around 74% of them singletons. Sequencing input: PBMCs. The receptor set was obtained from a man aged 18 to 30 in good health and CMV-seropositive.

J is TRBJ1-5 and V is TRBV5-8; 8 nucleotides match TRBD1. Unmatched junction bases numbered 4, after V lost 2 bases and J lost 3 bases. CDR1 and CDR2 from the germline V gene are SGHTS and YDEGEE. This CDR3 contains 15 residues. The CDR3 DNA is TGTGCCAGCAGCTTAGGACAGGGTTTCAATCAGCCCCAGCATTTT. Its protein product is CASSLGQGFNQPQHF.

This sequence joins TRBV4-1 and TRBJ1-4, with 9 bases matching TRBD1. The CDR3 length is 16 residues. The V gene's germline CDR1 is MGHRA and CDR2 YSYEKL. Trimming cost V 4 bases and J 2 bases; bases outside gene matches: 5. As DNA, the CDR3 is TGCGCCAGCAGCCGTGGACAGGGGACGACTAATGAAAAACTGTTTTTT. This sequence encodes CASSRGQGTTNEKLFF.

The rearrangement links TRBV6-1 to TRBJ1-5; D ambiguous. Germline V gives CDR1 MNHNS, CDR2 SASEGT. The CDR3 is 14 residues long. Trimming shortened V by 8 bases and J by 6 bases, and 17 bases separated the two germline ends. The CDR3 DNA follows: TGTGCCAGCCTGGGCGGGGAAGCGGGTCAGCCCCAGCATTTT. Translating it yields CASLGGEAGQPQHF.

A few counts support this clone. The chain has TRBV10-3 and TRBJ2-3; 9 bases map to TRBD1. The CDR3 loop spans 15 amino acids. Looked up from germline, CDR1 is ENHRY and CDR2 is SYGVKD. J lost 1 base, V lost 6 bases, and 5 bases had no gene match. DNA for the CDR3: TGTGCCATCAGGACCCGGGACAGGGGCACAGATACGCAGTATTTT. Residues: CAIRTRDRGTDTQYF.

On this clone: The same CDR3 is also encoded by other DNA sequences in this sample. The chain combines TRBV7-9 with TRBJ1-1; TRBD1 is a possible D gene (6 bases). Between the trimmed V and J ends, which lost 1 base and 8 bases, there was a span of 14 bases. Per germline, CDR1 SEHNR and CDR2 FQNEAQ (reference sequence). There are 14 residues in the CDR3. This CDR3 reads CASSLGRGATEAFF. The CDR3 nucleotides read TGTGCCAGCAGCTTAGGCAGGGGTGCCACCGAAGCTTTCTTT.

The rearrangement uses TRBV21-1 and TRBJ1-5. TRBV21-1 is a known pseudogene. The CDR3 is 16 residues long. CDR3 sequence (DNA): TGTGCCAGCAGCAAAGGAAGCCAATCTAGCAATCAGCCCCAGCATTTT. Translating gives CASSKGSQSSNQPQHF.

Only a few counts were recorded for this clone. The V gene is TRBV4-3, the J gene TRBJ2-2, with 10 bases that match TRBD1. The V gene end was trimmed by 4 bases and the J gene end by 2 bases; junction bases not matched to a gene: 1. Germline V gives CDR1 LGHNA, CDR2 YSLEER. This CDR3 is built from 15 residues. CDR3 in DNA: TGCGCCAGCAGCCGGGACAGGGGAAACACCGGGGAGCTGTTTTTT. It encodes CASSRDRGNTGELFF.

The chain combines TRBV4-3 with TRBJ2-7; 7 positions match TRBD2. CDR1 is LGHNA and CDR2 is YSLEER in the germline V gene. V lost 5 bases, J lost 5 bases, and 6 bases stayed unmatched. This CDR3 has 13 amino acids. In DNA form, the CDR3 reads TGCGCCAGCAGCTCTCGGGAGGAGGACGAGCAGTACTTC. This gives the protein CASSSREEDEQYF.

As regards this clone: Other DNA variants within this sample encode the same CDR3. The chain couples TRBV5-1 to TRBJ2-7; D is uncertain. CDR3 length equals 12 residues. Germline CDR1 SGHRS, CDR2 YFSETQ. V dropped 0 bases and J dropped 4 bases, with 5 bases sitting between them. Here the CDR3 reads CASSLGGYEQYF. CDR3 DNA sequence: TGCGCCAGCAGCTTGGGCGGTTACGAGCAGTACTTC.

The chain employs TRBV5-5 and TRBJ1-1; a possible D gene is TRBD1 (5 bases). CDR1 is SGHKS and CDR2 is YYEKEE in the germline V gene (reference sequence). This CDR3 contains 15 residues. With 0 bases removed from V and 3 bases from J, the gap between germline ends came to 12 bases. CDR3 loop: CASSLVVRVDTEAFF. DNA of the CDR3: TGTGCCAGCAGCTTGGTTGTCAGGGTGGACACTGAAGCTTTCTTT. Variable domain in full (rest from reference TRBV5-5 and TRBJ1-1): DAGVTQSPTHLIKTRGQQVTLRCSPISGHKSVSWYQQVLGQGPQFIFQYYEKEERGRGNFPDRFSARQFPNYSSELNVNALLLGDSALYLCASSLVVRVDTEAFFGQGTRLTVV.

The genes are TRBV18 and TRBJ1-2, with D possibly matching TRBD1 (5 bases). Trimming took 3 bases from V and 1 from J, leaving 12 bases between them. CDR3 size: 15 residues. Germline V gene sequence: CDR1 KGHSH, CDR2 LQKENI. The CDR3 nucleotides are TGTGCCAGCTCACCGGAGACAGTTAATAACTATGGCTACACCTTC. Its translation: CASSPETVNNYGYTF.

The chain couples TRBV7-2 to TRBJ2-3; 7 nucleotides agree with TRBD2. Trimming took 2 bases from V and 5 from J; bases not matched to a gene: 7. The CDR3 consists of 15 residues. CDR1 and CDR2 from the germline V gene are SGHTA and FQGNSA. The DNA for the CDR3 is TGTGCCAGCAGCTTACTCAAGCGGGATATAGATACGCAGTATTTT. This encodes CASSLLKRDIDTQYF.

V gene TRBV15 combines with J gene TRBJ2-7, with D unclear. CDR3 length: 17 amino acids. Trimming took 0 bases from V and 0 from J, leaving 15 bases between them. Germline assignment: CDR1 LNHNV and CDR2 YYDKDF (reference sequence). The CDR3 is CATSRDINRLSSYEQYF. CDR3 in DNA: TGTGCCACCAGCAGAGATATTAACAGATTAAGCTCCTACGAGCAGTACTTC.

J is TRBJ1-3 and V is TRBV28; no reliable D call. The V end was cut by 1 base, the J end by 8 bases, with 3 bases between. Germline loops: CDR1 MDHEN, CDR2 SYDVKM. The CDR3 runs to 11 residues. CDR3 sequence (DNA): TGTGCCAGCAGTTTATCCGACACCATATATTTT. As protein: CASSLSDTIYF.

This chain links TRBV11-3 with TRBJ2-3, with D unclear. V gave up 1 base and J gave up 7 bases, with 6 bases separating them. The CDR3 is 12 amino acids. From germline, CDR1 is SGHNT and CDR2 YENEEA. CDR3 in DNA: TGTGCCAGCAGCTTAGGGCAAAATACGCAGTATTTT. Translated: CASSLGQNTQYF.

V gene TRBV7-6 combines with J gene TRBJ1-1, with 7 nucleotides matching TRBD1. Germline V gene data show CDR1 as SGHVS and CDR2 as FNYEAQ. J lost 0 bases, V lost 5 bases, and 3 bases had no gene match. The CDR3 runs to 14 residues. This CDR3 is CASSRTGLNTEAFF. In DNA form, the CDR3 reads TGTGCCAGCAGCCGGACAGGCTTGAACACTGAAGCTTTCTTT.

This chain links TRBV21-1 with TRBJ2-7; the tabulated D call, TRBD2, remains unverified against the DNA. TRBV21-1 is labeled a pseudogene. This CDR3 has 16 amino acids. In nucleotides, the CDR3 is TGTGCCAGCAGCAAAGGGGCCGATCGGGACTCCTACGAGCAGTACTTC. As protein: CASSKGADRDSYEQYF.

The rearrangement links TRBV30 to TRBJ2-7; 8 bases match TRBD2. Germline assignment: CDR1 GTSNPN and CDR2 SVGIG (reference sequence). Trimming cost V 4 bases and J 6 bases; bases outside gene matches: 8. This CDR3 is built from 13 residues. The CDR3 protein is CAWMAGGTLEQYF. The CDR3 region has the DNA TGTGCCTGGATGGCGGGAGGCACTCTCGAGCAGTACTTC. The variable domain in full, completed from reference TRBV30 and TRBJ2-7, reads SQTIHQWPATLVQPVGSPLSLECTVEGTSNPNLYWYRQAAGRGLQLLFYSVGIGQISSEVPQNLSASRPQDRQFILSSKKLLLSDSGFYLCAWMAGGTLEQYFGPGTRLTVT.

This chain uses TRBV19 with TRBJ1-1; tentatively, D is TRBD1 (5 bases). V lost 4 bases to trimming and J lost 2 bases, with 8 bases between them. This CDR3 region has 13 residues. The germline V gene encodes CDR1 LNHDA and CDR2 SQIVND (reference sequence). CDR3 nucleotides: TGTGCCAGTAGTAAACAGGTAAACACTGAAGCTTTCTTT. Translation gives CASSKQVNTEAFF.

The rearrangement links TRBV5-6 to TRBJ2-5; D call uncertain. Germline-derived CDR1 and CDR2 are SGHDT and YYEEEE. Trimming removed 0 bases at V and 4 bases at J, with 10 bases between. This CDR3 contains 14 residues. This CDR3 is CASSLARQLETQYF. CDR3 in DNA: TGTGCCAGCAGCTTGGCCAGGCAGTTAGAGACCCAGTACTTC.